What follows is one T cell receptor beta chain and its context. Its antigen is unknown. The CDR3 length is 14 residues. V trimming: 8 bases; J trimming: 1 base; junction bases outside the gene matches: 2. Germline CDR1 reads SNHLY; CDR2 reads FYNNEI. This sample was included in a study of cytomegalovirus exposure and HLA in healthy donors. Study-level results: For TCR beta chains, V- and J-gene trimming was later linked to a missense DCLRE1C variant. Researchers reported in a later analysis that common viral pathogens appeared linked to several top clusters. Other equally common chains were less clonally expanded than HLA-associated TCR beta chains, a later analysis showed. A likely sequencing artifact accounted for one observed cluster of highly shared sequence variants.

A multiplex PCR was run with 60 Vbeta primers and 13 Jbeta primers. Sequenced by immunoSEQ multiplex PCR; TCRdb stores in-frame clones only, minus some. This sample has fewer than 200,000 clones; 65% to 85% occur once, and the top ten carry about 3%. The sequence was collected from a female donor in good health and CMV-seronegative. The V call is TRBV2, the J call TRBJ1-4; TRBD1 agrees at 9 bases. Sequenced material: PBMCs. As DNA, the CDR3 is TGTGCCAGCCAGGACAGGGGAACTAATGAAAAACTGTTTTTT. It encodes CASQDRGTNEKLFF. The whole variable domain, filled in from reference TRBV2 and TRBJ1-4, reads EPEVTQTPSHQVTQMGQEVILRCVPISNHLYFYWYRQILGQKVEFLVSFYNNEISEKSEIFDDQFSVERPDGSNFTLKIRSTKLEDSAMYFCASQDRGTNEKLFFGSGTQLSVL.